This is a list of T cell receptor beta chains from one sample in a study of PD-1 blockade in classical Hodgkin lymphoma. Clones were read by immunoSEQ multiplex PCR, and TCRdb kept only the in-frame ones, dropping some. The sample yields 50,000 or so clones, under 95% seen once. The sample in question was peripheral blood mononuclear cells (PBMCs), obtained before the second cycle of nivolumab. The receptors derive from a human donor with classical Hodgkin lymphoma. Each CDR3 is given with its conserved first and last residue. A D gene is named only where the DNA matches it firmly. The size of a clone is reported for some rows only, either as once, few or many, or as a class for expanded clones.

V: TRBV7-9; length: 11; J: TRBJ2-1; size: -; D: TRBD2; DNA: TGTGCCAGCAGCTTAGGCGGGGGACCGATCTTC; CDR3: CASSLGGGPIF
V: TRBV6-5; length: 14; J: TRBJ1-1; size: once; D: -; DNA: TGTGCCAGCAGTTACTACGGGGGGGACACTGAAGCTTTCTTT; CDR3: CASSYYGGDTEAFF
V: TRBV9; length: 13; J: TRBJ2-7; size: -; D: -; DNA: TGTGCCAGCAGCGAAGTAGCCGGGCGGGAGCAGTACTTC; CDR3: CASSEVAGREQYF
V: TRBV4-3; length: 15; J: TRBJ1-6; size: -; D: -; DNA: TGCGCCAGCAGCCAAGACAGGGGCGGAAATTCACCCCTCCACTTT; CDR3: CASSQDRGGNSPLHF
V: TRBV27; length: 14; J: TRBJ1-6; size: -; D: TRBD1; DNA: TGTGCCAGCAGTTGGGGGACAGCGAATTCACCCCTCCACTTT; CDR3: CASSWGTANSPLHF
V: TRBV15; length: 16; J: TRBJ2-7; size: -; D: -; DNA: TGTGCCACCAGCAGAGATAGGGGGGGAAAGACCTACGAGCAGTACTTC; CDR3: CATSRDRGGKTYEQYF
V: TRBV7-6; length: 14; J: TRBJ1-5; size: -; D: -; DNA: TGTGCCAGCAGCCAACTCGAGTACCAACAGCCCCAGCATTTT; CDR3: CASSQLEYQQPQHF
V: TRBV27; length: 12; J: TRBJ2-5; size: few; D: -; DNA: TGTGCCAGCAGTCCTCCCTCGGGGACCCAGTACTTC; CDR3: CASSPPSGTQYF
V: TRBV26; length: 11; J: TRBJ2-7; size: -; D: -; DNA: TGTGCCAGCAGTTACTCCTGGGAGCAGTACTTC; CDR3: CASSYSWEQYF
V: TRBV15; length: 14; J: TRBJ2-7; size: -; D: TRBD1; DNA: TGTGCCACCAGCAGGGACAGGGGGAACGGGGAGCAGTACTTC; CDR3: CATSRDRGNGEQYF
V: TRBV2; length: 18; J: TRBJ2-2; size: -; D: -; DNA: TGTGCCAGCATCCCTTGGGTGGGCCAACAGCTGAACACCGGGGAGCTGTTTTTT; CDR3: CASIPWVGQQLNTGELFF
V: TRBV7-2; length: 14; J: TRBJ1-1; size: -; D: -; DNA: TGTGCCAGCAGCTTAGGAGGGGGGACACAGGGAGCTTTCTTT; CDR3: CASSLGGGTQGAFF
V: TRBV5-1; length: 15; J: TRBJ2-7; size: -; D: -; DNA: TGCGCCAGCAGCTCTCGGGAGCCCCCCTCCTACGAGCAGTACTTC; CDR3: CASSSREPPSYEQYF
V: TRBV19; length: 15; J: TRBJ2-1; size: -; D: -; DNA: TGTGCCAGTAGTATTCAAACGTCGTCCTACAATGAGCAGTTCTTC; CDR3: CASSIQTSSYNEQFF
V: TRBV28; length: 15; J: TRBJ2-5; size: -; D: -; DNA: TGTGCCAGCAGCCCTGATCGGGGGCCCCTAGAGACCCAGTACTTC; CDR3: CASSPDRGPLETQYF
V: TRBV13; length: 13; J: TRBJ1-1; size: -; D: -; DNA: TGTGCCAGCAGTGGAGGCGAACACACTGAAGCTTTCTTT; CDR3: CASSGGEHTEAFF